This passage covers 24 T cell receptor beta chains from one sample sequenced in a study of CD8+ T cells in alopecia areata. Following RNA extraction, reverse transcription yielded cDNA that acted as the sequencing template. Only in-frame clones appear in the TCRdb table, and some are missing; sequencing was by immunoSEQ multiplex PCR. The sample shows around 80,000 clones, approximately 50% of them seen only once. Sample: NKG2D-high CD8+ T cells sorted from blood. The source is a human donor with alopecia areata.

This chain's CDR3 is CASSSGREGNSYEQYF. In DNA form, the CDR3 reads TGTGCCAGCAGTTCCGGGAGGGAGGGCAACTCCTACGAGCAGTACTTC. The chain carries TRBV28 and TRBJ2-7, with TRBD2 matching 8 bases. This CDR3 has 16 amino acids. V lost 4 bases and J lost 0; bases outside the gene matches: 8. From germline, CDR1 is MDHEN and CDR2 SYDVKM.

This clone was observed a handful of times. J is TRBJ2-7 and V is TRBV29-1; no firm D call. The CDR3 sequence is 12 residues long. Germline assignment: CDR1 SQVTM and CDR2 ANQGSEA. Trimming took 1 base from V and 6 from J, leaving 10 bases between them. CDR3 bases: TGCAGCGTTGAAGCCGCCACCGGCGAGCAGTACTTC. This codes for CSVEAATGEQYF.

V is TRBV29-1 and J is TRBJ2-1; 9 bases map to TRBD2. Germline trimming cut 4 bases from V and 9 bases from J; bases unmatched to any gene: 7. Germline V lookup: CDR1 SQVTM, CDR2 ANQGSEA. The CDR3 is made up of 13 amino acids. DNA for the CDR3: TGCAGCGTTGTTCTAGCGGGATACCTTGAGCAGTTCTTC. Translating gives CSVVLAGYLEQFF.

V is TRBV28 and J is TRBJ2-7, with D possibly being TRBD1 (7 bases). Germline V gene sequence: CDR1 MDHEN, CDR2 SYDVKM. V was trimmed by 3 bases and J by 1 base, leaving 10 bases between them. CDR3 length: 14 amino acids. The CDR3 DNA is TGTGCCAGCAGTTTGCCAGGGGGGTCCTACGAGCAGTACTTC. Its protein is CASSLPGGSYEQYF.

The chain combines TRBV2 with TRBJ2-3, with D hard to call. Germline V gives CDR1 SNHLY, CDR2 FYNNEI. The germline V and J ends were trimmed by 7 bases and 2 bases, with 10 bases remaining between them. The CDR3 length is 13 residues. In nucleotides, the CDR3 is TGTGCCAGCACGTCGGGTATCACAGATACGCAGTATTTT. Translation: CASTSGITDTQYF.

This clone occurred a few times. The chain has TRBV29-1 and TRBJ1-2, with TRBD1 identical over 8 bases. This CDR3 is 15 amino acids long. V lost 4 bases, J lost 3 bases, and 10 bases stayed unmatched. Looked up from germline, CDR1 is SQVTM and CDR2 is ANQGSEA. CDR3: CSVVDRGALDYGYTF. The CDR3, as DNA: TGCAGCGTTGTTGACAGGGGCGCTCTTGACTATGGCTACACCTTC.

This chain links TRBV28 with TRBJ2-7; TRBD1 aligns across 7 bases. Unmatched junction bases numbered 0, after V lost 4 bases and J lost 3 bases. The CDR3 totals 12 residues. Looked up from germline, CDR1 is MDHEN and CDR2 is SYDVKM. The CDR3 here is CASSWTGYEQYF. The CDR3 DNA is TGTGCCAGCAGTTGGACAGGCTACGAGCAGTACTTC.

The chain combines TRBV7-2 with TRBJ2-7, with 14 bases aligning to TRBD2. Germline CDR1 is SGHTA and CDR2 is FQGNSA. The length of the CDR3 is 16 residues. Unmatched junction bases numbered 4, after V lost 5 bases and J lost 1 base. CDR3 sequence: CASSGTSGSGSYEQYF. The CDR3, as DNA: TGTGCCAGCAGCGGGACTAGCGGGAGCGGTTCCTACGAGCAGTACTTC.

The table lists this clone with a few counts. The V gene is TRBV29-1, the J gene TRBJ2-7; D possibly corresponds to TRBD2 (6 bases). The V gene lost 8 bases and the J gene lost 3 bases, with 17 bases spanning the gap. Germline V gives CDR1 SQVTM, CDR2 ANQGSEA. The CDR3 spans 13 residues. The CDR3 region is CSIGGTAYYEQYF. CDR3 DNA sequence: TGCAGCATTGGCGGGACGGCCTACTACGAGCAGTACTTC.

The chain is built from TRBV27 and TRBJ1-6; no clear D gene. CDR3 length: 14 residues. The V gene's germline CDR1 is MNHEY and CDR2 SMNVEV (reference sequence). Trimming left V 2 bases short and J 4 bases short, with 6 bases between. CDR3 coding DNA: TGTGCCAGCAGTTTAGAGGAGTATAATTCACCCCTCCACTTT. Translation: CASSLEEYNSPLHF.

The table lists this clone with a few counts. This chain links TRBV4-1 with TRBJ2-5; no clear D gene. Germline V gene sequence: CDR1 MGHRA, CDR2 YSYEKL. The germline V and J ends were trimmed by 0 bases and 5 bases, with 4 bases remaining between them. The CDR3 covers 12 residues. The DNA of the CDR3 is TGCGCCAGCAGCCAAGATTTGGAGACCCAGTACTTC. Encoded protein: CASSQDLETQYF.

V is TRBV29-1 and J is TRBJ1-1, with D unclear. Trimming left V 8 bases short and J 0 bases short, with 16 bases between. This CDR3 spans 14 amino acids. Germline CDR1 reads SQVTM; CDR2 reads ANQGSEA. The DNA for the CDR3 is TGCAGCCATGATTGGTGGCAGATGAACACTGAAGCTTTCTTT. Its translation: CSHDWWQMNTEAFF. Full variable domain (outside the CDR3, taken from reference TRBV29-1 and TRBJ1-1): SAVISQKPSRDICQRGTSLTIQCQVDSQVTMMFWYRQQPGQSLTLIATANQGSEATYESGFVIDKFPISRPNLTFSTLTVSNMSPEDSSIYLCSHDWWQMNTEAFFGQGTRLTVV.

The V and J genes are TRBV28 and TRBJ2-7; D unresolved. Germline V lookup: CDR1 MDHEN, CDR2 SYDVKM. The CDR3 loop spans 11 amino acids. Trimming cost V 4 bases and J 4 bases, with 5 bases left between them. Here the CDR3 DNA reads TGTGCCAGCAGTTATACATACGAGCAGTACTTC. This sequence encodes CASSYTYEQYF.

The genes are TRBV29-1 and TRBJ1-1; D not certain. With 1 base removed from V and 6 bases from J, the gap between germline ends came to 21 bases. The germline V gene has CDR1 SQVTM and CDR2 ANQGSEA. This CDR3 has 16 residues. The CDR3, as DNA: TGCAGCGTTGAAGGCTCTCAGGACTCGGCCGGGGCTGAAGCTTTCTTT. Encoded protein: CSVEGSQDSAGAEAFF.

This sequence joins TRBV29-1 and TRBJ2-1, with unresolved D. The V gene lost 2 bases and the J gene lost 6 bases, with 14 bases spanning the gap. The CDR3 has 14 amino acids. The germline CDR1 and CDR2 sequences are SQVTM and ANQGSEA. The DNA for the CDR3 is TGCAGCGTTGAAAACCCACTCTTTCTCAATGAGCAGTTCTTC. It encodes CSVENPLFLNEQFF.

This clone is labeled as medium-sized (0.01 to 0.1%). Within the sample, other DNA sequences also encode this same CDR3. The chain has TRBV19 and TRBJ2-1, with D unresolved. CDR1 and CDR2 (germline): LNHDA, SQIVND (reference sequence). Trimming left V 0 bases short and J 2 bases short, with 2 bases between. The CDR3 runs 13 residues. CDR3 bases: TGTGCCAGTAGTATAGACCCCTACAATGAGCAGTTCTTC. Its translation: CASSIDPYNEQFF.

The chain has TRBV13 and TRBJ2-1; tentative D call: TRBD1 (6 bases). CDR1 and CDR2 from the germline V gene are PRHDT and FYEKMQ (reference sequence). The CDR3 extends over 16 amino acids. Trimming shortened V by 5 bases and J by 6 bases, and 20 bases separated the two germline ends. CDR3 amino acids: CASSHHRDLEFNEQFF. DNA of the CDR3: TGTGCCAGCAGCCATCACAGGGACCTGGAATTCAATGAGCAGTTCTTC.

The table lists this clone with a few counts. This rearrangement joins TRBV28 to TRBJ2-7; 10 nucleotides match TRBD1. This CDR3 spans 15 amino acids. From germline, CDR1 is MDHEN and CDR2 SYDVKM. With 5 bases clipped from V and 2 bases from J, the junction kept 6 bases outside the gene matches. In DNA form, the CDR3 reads TGTGCCAGCAGTCCCCGGGACAGGGGAACCTACGAGCAGTACTTC. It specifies CASSPRDRGTYEQYF.

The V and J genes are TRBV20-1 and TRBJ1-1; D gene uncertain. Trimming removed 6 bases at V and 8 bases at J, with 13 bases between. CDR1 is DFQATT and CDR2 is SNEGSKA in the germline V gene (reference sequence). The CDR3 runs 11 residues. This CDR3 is CSAARPGEAFF. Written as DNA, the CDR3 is TGCAGTGCGGCCCGACCCGGCGAAGCTTTCTTT.

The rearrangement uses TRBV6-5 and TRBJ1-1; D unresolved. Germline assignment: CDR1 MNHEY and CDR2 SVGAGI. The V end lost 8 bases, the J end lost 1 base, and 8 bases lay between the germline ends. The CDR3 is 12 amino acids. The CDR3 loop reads CASRTGNTEAFF. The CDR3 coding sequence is TGTGCCAGCCGAACGGGGAACACTGAAGCTTTCTTT.

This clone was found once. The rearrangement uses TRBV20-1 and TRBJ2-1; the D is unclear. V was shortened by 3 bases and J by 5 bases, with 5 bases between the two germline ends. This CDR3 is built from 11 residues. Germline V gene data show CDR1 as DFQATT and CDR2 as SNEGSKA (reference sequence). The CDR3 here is CSASGNNEQFF. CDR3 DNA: TGCAGTGCTAGTGGGAACAATGAGCAGTTCTTC.

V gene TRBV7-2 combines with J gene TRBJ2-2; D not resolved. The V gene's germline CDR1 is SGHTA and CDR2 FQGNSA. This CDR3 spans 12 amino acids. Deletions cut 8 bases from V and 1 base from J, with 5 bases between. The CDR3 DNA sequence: TGTGCCAGCTGTGAGAACACCGGGGAGCTGTTTTTT. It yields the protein CASCENTGELFF.

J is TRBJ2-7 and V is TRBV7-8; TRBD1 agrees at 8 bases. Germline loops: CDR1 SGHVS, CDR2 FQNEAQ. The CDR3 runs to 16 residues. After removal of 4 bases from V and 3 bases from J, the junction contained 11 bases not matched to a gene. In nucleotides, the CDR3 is TGTGCCAGCAGCTCGGACAGGGAAAGGGGCAACTACGAGCAGTACTTC. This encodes CASSSDRERGNYEQYF.

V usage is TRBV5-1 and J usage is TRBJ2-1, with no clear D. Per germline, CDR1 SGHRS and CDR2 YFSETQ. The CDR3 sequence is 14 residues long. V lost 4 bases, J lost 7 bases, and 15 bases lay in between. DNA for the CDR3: TGCGCCAGCAGCCCCGCCTTGAATCTAAATGAGCAGTTCTTC. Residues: CASSPALNLNEQFF. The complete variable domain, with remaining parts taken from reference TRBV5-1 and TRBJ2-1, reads KAGVTQTPRYLIKTRGQQVTLSCSPISGHRSVSWYQQTPGQGLQFLFEYFSETQRNKGNFPGRFSGRQFSNSRSEMNVSTLELGDSALYLCASSPALNLNEQFFGPGTRLTVL.